These 10 T cell receptor beta chains share one sample of origin, sequenced in a study of blood T cells in healthy people across ages. Alongside a J-beta primer mix, a sample-barcoded 5' primer served in a second PCR lasting about 7 to 11 cycles. Via MiXCR, TCRdb re-called the 5' RACE reads, giving one row per CDR3 protein. The repertoire includes about 940,000 distinct CDR3 sequences, roughly 52% of them detected once, and under 15% sits in the top ten. Specimen: blood. The receptors shown here come from a man aged 25-40 years in good health.

Remarks on this clonotype: It may be a read error: a sequence one base away is much more abundant. Here the CDR3 DNA reads TGCGCCAGCAGCCAAGCGGCCTCCTCCCACGAGCAGTACTTC. This encodes CASSQAASSHEQYF. The rearrangement links TRBV4-3 to TRBJ2-7; the D is unclear. There are 14 residues in the CDR3. Germline V CDR1 and CDR2: LGHNA, YSLEER.

This sequence joins TRBV7-3 and TRBJ2-1; D ambiguous. CDR3 length: 13 amino acids. Per the germline V gene, CDR1 is SGHTA and CDR2 is FQGTGA. Trimming took off 3 bases at V and 6 bases at J, with 9 bases between the two ends. The CDR3 is CASSFSVLNEQFF. Written as DNA, the CDR3 is TGTGCCAGCAGCTTCTCGGTGCTCAATGAGCAGTTCTTC.

V is TRBV10-3 and J is TRBJ2-2, with D possibly TRBD2 on 6 matching bases. Germline V CDR1 and CDR2: ENHRY, SYGVKD. The CDR3 spans 14 residues. Trimming removed 0 bases at V and 12 bases at J, with 14 bases between. The CDR3 coding sequence is TGTGCCATCAGTGAGTCGAGCGGGCAGCCCAAGCTGTTTTTT. Translated: CAISESSGQPKLFF.

The chain employs TRBV7-2 and TRBJ2-2; possible D gene TRBD1, 6 bases. The CDR3 extends over 16 amino acids. The V end lost 4 bases, the J end lost 4 bases, and 16 bases lay between the germline ends. Germline lookup yields CDR1 SGHTA and CDR2 FQGNSA. The CDR3 DNA reads TGTGCCAGCAGCTCGACAGGTTCCACGACCACCGGGGAGCTGTTTTTT. Residues: CASSSTGSTTTGELFF. The complete variable domain, with remaining parts taken from reference TRBV7-2 and TRBJ2-2, reads GAGVSQSPSNKVTEKGKDVELRCDPISGHTALYWYRQSLGQGLEFLIYFQGNSAPDKSGLPSDRFSAERTGGSVSTLTIQRTQQEDSAVYLCASSSTGSTTTGELFFGEGSRLTVL.

This sequence joins TRBV9 and TRBJ2-2, with 7 bases that match TRBD2. V was clipped by 3 bases and J by 5 bases; unmatched bases: 13. The CDR3 covers 17 residues. Germline-derived CDR1 and CDR2 are SGDLS and YYNGEE. Here the CDR3 DNA reads TGTGCCAGCAGCGCTACCCGGACTAGTGAACTTACCGGGGAGCTGTTTTTT. This sequence encodes CASSATRTSELTGELFF.

This clonotype occurred many times. The CDR3 is CASRSYGTGTYEQYF. The CDR3 DNA reads as TGCGCCAGCCGTTCTTACGGGACAGGGACCTACGAGCAGTACTTC. The chain links TRBV5-1 to TRBJ2-7; 9 bases line up with TRBD1. This CDR3 comprises 15 residues. V shed 7 bases and J 2 bases; nucleotides not matched to a gene: 10. The germline CDR1 and CDR2 sequences are SGHRS and YFSETQ.

As to this clonotype: Its ends do not fully match the called genes, so a read error is possible. J is TRBJ2-1 and V is TRBV4-2; D is unclear. CDR1 is LGHNA and CDR2 is YNFKEQ in the germline V gene. There are 13 residues in the CDR3. DNA of the CDR3: TGTGTCAGCAGCCAAGAGAGGATAGATGAGCAGTTCTTC. Translating gives CVSSQERIDEQFF.

The CDR3 sequence is CASGTGGPGPYNEQFF. CDR3 bases: TGTGCTAGTGGTACAGGAGGACCAGGGCCCTACAATGAGCAGTTCTTC. The V gene is TRBV12-5, the J gene TRBJ2-1, with D perhaps TRBD1 or TRBD2 (5 bases each). Germline V gene data show CDR1 as LGHNT and CDR2 as FRNRAP. The CDR3 loop spans 16 amino acids. V was pared by 5 bases and J by 2 bases, with 16 bases between.

The V and J genes are TRBV5-8 and TRBJ1-2, with 7 nucleotides matching TRBD1. The V segment lost 4 bases and the J segment 8 bases; nucleotides outside the gene matches: 14. The V gene's germline CDR1 is SGHTS and CDR2 YDEGEE. The CDR3 contains 15 residues. The CDR3 DNA is TGTGCCAGCAGCCCTCGGACAGGATTTTCATACGGCTACACCTTC. Encoded protein: CASSPRTGFSYGYTF.

V is TRBV7-9 and J is TRBJ1-5; D remains ambiguous. CDR1 SEHNR and CDR2 FQNEAQ come from the germline V gene (reference sequence). The V end was cut by 0 bases, the J end by 0 bases, with 12 bases between. This CDR3 region has 17 residues. CDR3 sequence: CASSLASSTDSNQPQHF. CDR3 bases: TGTGCCAGCAGCTTAGCGAGTTCAACAGATAGCAATCAGCCCCAGCATTTT.